Here is one TCR beta chain with its context. Its antigen is not yet known. It has no much larger one-base neighbor in the sample; base qualities were not kept. These data belong to a study of shared clonotypes between healthy human individuals (dated by TCRdb to between 2020 and 2021). Some background on the complete study: The cohort included three men and a couple of women between 18 and 49 years of age. For each donor, CD4 naive and CD4 memory were each run on three plates, CD8 naive on two plates, and CD8 memory on one plate. To estimate repertoire size and how much clonotypes are shared between individuals, the study performed deep sequencing of blood TCR repertoires from a handful of healthy adults. To increase sequencing depth and limit assay-specific biases, different laboratories used diverse techniques to prepare libraries and sequence TCR repertoires. Leukapheresis yielded between about 0.8 and 9.5 billion PBMCs per donor. The paper as a whole reports these results and caveats: Larger estimated clonotype richness was generally found for naive subsets than for memory subsets. Compared with non-shared clonotypes, clonotypes shared by all four sorted-subset donors had higher generation probabilities. Based on pairwise subsampling, the degree of clonotype sharing among donors was expected to be affected by sequencing depth. Even with the large sequencing depth, rarefaction of the sorted-subset datasets indicated that sequencing was incomplete. The small number of donors limited the genetic and exposure-history diversity represented. About 4.5% of naive CD4, 3.5% of naive CD8, 2.3% of memory CD4, and around 0.42% of memory CD8 clonotypes were shared across several donors. Sampling was restricted to blood, and TCR repertoires in tissues likely differ from the TCR repertoires found in blood.

At the junction V is shortened by 5 bases and J by 6 bases; bases outside the gene matches: 6. The CDR3 runs 13 residues from the cysteine to the phenylalanine. The read is trimmed to its CDR3 DNA, 39 bases read in frame from base 1. The germline V gene provides CDR1 MGHRA and CDR2 YSYEKL. CD8 naive samples consisted of CD45RO-negative cells that were positively selected for CCR7, yielding a CD45RA+CCR7+ population without TemRA cells. The donors were healthy, HIV-negative adults with no recently reported acute infections or vaccinations. All donors were Caucasian adults living in Nashville, Tennessee, USA. Blood was obtained by leukapheresis, after which PBMCs were separated by Ficoll-Histopaque density gradient centrifugation and cryopreserved in liquid nitrogen vapor phase. Purity and quantity of every magnetically sorted T cell population were checked by analytical flow cytometry. Genomic DNA was isolated from each sorted fraction and quantified by UV absorbance on a Nanodrop 2000c.

Using the deep immunoSEQ assay, TCR CDR3 regions were amplified from genomic DNA by multiplex PCR. Extracted genomic DNA from each cell subset was spread evenly across all wells of several immunoSEQ 96-well plates, with each plate serving as a replicate. For sorted subsets, approximately 200 ng of genomic DNA, equivalent to some 30,000 T cell genomes, went into each replicate PCR. Purified libraries were quantified with a Qubit 3.0 fluorometer, sized on a Bioanalyzer 2100, and re-quantified with the KAPA Library Quantification kit. Every immunoSEQ 96-well plate was sequenced on a dedicated single-read 150-cycle Illumina NextSeq 550 flow cell. The published analysis was carried out like this. Because the immunoSEQ output held only junctional sequences and lacked quality scores, the filtering could not match the filtering applied to full-length reads. Sequences were annotated with PyIR, a Python wrapper for IgBLAST v1.9, using IMGT germline references to assign V/J genes and CDR3. Reads were removed for weak V/J assignments (E-value above 1e-6), missing CDR3, stop codons, out-of-frame junctions, or ambiguous translated residues. V3J clonotypes were defined as sequences sharing an identical inferred V gene, J gene, and CDR3 amino acid sequence. Percentage overlap between repertoires was calculated by dividing the number of shared unique clonotypes by the size of the smaller repertoire. Richness of each repertoire was evaluated using RTK rarefaction, the Chao1 estimator, and Recon v2.1 estimates of unobserved clonotypes. For all TCRbeta clonotypes obtained by the gDNA method from several donors, generation probabilities were computed with OLGA. Imported from immuneACCESS, the table was reduced by TCRdb to in-frame sequences with V and J called. These copies leave out some clones; in studies compared against another copy, an unresolved V gene accounts for under half, and the cause of the remainder is not known. The V and J calls and the clone size are those of that table, but D and trimming were determined from the DNA. The sample contains 1.5 million to 2.5 million clones, just under 95% of them found a single time. The ten most abundant clones make up 1.2% of the sample.

The chain is encoded by TRBV4-1 joined to TRBJ2-7, and 8 bases in between align with TRBD2. Sequencing was performed on naive CD8+ T cells sorted from blood. What the cell subset or site label conveys for this sample: CD45RA+CCR7+. The origin of this receptor is a man aged 18 to 29 in good health. The bases are TGCGCCAGCAGCGCCGGGGGGGGGCGCGAGCAGTACTTC. Its translation is CASSAGGGREQYF.